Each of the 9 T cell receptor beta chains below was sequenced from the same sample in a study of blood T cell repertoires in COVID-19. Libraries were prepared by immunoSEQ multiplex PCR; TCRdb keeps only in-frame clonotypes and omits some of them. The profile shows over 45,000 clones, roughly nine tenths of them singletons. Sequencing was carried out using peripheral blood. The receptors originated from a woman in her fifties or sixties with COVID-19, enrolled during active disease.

For the CDR3, the DNA is TGTGCCAGTAGTATACTGTATGGGACTAGCGATTACAATGAGCAGTTCTTC. This gives the protein CASSILYGTSDYNEQFF. This rearrangement joins TRBV19 to TRBJ2-1, with TRBD2 identical over 10 bases. J gave up 4 bases and V 2 bases, and 8 bases lay outside the gene matches. This CDR3 is 17 amino acids long. Per the germline V gene, CDR1 is LNHDA and CDR2 is SQIVND (reference sequence). Drawing the rest from reference TRBV19 and TRBJ2-1, the complete variable domain is DGGITQSPKYLFRKEGQNVTLSCEQNLNHDAMYWYRQDPGQGLRLIYYSQIVNDFQKGDIAEGYSVSREKKESFPLTVTSAQKNPTAFYLCASSILYGTSDYNEQFFGPGTRLTVL.

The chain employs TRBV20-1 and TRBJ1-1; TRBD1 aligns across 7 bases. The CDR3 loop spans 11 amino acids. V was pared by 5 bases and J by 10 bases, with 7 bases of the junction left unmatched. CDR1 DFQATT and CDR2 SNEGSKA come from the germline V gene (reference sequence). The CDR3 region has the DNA TGCAGTGCTCGGGACAGCCCGGGAGCTTTCTTT. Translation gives CSARDSPGAFF.

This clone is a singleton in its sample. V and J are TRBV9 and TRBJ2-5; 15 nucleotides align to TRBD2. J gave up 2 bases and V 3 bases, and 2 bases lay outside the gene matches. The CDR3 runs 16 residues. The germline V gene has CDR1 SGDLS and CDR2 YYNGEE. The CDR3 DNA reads TGTGCCAGCAGCGCGGGGACTAGCGGGGGGCAAGAGACCCAGTACTTC. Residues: CASSAGTSGGQETQYF. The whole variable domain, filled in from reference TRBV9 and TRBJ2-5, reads DSGVTQTPKHLITATGQRVTLRCSPRSGDLSVYWYQQSLDQGLQFLIQYYNGEERAKGNILERFSAQQFPDLHSELNLSSLELGDSALYFCASSAGTSGGQETQYFGPGTRLLVL.

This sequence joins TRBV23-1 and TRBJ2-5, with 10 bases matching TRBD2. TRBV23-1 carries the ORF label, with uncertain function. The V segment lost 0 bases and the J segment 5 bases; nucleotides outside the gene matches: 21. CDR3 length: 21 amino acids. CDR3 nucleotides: TGCGCCAGCAGTCAATCCAGGCGGACTAGCGGCCCCCTGCGGAACGGTGAGACCCAGTACTTC. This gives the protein CASSQSRRTSGPLRNGETQYF.

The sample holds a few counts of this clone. The CDR3, as DNA: TGTGCCAGCAGTTCCGCAGGGGTAAGGTCTGAAGCTTTCTTT. Amino acids: CASSSAGVRSEAFF. The chain combines TRBV6-5 with TRBJ1-1; possible D gene TRBD1, 6 bases. V dropped 4 bases and J dropped 6 bases, with 15 bases sitting between them. CDR3 length equals 14 residues. The germline gives CDR1 MNHEY, CDR2 SVGAGI.

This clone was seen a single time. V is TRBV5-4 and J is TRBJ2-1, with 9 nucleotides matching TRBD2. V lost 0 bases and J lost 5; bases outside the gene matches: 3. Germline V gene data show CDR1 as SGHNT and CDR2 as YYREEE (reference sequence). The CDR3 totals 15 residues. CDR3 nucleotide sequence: TGTGCCAGCAGCTTGGCGATAGCGGGGGACAATGAGCAGTTCTTC. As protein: CASSLAIAGDNEQFF.

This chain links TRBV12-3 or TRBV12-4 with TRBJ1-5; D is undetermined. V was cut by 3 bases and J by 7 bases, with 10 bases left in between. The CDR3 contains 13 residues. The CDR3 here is CASSFGAGQPQHF. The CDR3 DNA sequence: TGTGCCAGCAGTTTCGGAGCGGGCCAGCCCCAGCATTTT.

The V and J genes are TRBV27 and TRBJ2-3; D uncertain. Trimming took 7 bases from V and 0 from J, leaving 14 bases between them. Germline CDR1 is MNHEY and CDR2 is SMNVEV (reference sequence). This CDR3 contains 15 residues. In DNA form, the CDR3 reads TGTGCCAGCACCCCGAGGCCGCATAGCACAGATACGCAGTATTTT. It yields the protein CASTPRPHSTDTQYF.

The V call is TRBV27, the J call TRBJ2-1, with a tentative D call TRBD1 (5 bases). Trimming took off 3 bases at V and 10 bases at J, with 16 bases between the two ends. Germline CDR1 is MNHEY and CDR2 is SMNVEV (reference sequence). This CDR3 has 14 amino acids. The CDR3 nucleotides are TGTGCCAGCAGTTTTTATCGAGCGACAGAGGAGCAGTTCTTC. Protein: CASSFYRATEEQFF.